This section outlines one TCR beta chain sequence together with its context. V lost 0 bases and J 10 bases, leaving 18 bases between the germline ends. The CDR3 totals 14 residues. Germline V lookup: CDR1 DFQATT, CDR2 SNEGSKA (reference sequence). Random hexamers were used to reverse transcribe an amount of about 0.45 to 1 ug RNA. TCRdb fed the immunoSEQ multiplex PCR reads into MiXCR, producing one record per CDR3 protein. The sample holds 330,000 or so distinct CDR3 sequences, around 91% seen once. These data belong to a study of CD8 T cells in Susac syndrome. This receptor was obtained from a human donor with multiple sclerosis. The sample comprised CD8+ T cells from PBMCs. This sequence joins TRBV20-1 and TRBJ1-1; D not resolved. The CDR3 loop reads CSARDSTSPAAAFF. The CDR3 nucleotides are TGCAGTGCTAGAGATTCGACGTCCCCAGCGGCAGCTTTCTTT.